This T cell receptor beta chain was profiled in a study of T cell repertoires in cytomegalovirus infection. The overall study: Both a matching HLA type and CMV infection were indicated by public TCR beta signatures. Findings and limits, study-wide: Ex vivo responses were dominated by HLA-C-restricted CMV-specific TCR beta clonotypes. Summed frequency of shared TCR beta families picked out CMV carriers who also had the relevant HLA.

There are 16 residues in the CDR3. V shed 6 bases, J shed 1 base, and the junction held 10 bases outside the gene matches. Looked up from germline, CDR1 is SQVTM and CDR2 is ANQGSEA. TCRdb reprocessed the reads via MiXCR and lists one record per CDR3 protein. The table shows about 180,000 distinct CDR3 sequences, with roughly 14% occurring only once. Concerning this clonotype: Its cognate antigen is unknown.

The rearrangement uses TRBV29-1 and TRBJ1-5, with 9 bases lining up with TRBD1. This receptor was identified in a human donor in good health (CMV status not recorded). Some clones in this sample may be carry-over from other donors' samples. The specimen was PBMCs. This CDR3 is CSVTTGGIRSNQPQHF. The CDR3 bases are TGCAGCGTAACTACAGGGGGCATAAGAAGCAATCAGCCCCAGCATTTT.